This T cell receptor beta chain derives from a study of shared clonotypes between healthy human individuals. Study conclusions and caveats: In contrast to clonotypes shared by all four donors, non-shared clonotypes had lower generation probabilities. Sharing across four donors was highest in naive CD4 (approximately 5%) and lowest in memory CD8 (approximately 0.4%).

Method: immunoSEQ multiplex PCR; TCRdb's copy keeps in-frame clones and lacks some. The sample consists of some 2,500,000 clones, 90% to 95% of them appearing once. Those who donated, Caucasian adults without exception, all lived in Nashville, Tennessee. Germline V gene lookup returns CDR1 SGDLS and CDR2 YYNGEE. The CDR3 is 14 residues long. The germline V and J ends were trimmed by 0 bases and 1 base, with 7 bases remaining between them. On this clone itself: The antigen remains undetermined. The identical CDR3 is also encoded by other nucleotide sequences in the sample.

This rearrangement joins TRBV9 to TRBJ1-2; no clear D gene. The sample comprised naive CD4+ T cells from PBMCs. The subset here: CD45RA+ positively selected. The TCR originated in a man younger than 30 in good health. Some clones in this sample may be carry-over from other donors' samples. CDR3 in DNA: TGTGCCAGCAGCGTAGCTGGGAGTAACTATGGCTACACCTTC. Amino acid sequence: CASSVAGSNYGYTF.